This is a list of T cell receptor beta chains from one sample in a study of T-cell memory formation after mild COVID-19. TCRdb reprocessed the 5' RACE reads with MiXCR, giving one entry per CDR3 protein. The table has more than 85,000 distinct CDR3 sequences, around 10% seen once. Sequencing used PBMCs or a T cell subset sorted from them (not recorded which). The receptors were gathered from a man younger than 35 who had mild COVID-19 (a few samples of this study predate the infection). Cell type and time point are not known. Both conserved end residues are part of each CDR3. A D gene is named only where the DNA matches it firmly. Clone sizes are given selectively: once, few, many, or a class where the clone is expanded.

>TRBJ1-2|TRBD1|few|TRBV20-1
CSARDLQGAGGYTF
TGCAGTGCTAGAGATCTCCAGGGGGCCGGTGGCTACACCTTC
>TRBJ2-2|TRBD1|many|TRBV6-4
CASRDRDTGELFF
TGTGCCAGCCGGGACAGGGACACCGGGGAGCTGTTTTTT
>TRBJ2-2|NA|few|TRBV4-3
CASSQDHGTGQSGELFF
TGCGCCAGCAGCCAAGATCACGGAACAGGGCAGTCCGGGGAGCTGTTTTTT
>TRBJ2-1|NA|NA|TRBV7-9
CASSPWDQSYNEQFF
TGTGCCAGCAGCCCCTGGGACCAAAGCTACAATGAGCAGTTCTTC
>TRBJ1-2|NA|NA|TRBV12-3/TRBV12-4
CASSDTGYYGYTF
TGTGCCAGCAGTGACACAGGGTACTATGGCTACACCTTC
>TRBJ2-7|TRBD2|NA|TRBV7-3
CASSYWEGEQYF
TGTGCCAGCAGCTATTGGGAGGGCGAGCAGTACTTC
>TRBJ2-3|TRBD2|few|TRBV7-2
CASSLAFGGGAEDTQYF
TGTGCCAGCAGCTTAGCATTTGGCGGGGGGGCCGAAGATACGCAGTATTTT
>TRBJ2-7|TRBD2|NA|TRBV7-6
CASSLTTSGGHYEQYF
TGTGCCAGCAGCTTAACGACTAGCGGGGGCCACTACGAGCAGTACTTC
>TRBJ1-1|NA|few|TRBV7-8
CASSGGRTPFNTEAFF
TGTGCCAGCAGCGGGGGACGGACGCCCTTCAACACTGAAGCTTTCTTT
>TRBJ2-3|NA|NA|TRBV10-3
CAISSEGARVDTQYF
TGTGCCATCAGCTCCGAAGGGGCGCGGGTAGATACGCAGTATTTT
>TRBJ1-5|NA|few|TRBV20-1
CSARGLIGGLSQPQHF
TGCAGTGCTAGAGGTCTGATCGGGGGGCTCAGTCAGCCCCAGCATTTT
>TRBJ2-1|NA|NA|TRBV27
CASSHQTGSSYNEQFF
TGTGCCAGCAGTCATCAGACGGGGAGCTCCTACAATGAGCAGTTCTTC
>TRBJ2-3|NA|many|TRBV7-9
CASSKDFNTQYF
TGTGCCAGCAGCAAGGACTTTAATACGCAGTATTTT
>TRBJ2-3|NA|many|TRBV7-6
CASSLVADTQYF
TGTGCCAGCAGCTTAGTTGCAGATACGCAGTATTTT
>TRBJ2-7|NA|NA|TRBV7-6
CASSLEGSGSYEQYF
TGTGCCAGCAGCTTAGAAGGTTCCGGTTCCTACGAGCAGTACTTC